The 32 T cell receptor beta chains presented below share a single source sample, sequenced in a study of control samples from healthy donors and cancer patients. Produced via immunoSEQ multiplex PCR; TCRdb's table is partial and in-frame only. The repertoire holds over 80,000 clones, with about 80% as singletons. Sequenced material: blood. The source is a young woman in good health.

The chain joins TRBV18 to TRBJ2-5; D is unclear. CDR1 KGHSH and CDR2 LQKENI come from the germline V gene. This CDR3 has 13 residues. Trimming cost V 0 bases and J 4 bases, with 6 bases left between them. DNA for the CDR3: TGTGCCAGCTCACCACCGTTGGTAGAGACCCAGTACTTC. Protein sequence: CASSPPLVETQYF.

The chain has TRBV7-2 and TRBJ1-1, with 7 nucleotides matching TRBD1. This CDR3 has 13 amino acids. V gave up 5 bases and J gave up 6 bases; unmatched junction bases: 6. Germline V CDR1 and CDR2: SGHTA, FQGNSA. CDR3 nucleotide sequence: TGTGCCAGCAGCACAGACAGGGCGGCTGAAGCTTTCTTT. Its protein product is CASSTDRAAEAFF.

The chain has TRBV7-7 and TRBJ2-7; TRBD1 matches at 12 bases. CDR1 and CDR2 from the germline V gene are SSHAT and FNYEAQ (reference sequence). Germline trimming cut 0 bases from V and 3 bases from J; bases unmatched to any gene: 6. The CDR3 is 17 residues long. CDR3 in amino acids: CASSLAPRDRGRYEQYF. In nucleotides, the CDR3 is TGTGCCAGCAGCTTAGCGCCCCGGGACAGGGGGCGCTACGAGCAGTACTTC. The full variable domain, completed using reference TRBV7-7 and TRBJ2-7, is GAGVSQSPRYKVTKRGQDVTLRCDPISSHATLYWYQQALGQGPEFLTYFNYEAQPDKSGLPSDRFSAERPEGSISTLTIQRTEQRDSAMYRCASSLAPRDRGRYEQYFGPGTRLTVT.

The rearrangement links TRBV3-1 (or the pseudogene TRBV3-2) to TRBJ1-2; a possible D gene is TRBD1 (5 bases). V lost 4 bases and J lost 2, with 8 bases in between. Germline CDR1 is LGHDT and CDR2 is YNNKEL (reference sequence). The CDR3 sequence is 13 residues long. The CDR3 DNA is TGTGCCAGCAGCCCCGACAGAAACTATGGCTACACCTTC. Residues: CASSPDRNYGYTF.

The V call is TRBV9, the J call TRBJ2-7; 9 nucleotides agree with TRBD1. The V and J ends lost 4 bases and 3 bases, in that order; junction bases with no gene match: 5. Germline V lookup: CDR1 SGDLS, CDR2 YYNGEE. The CDR3 is 14 amino acids. The CDR3 DNA follows: TGTGCCAGCAGCACGGGACAGGGACTCTACGAGCAGTACTTC. Its protein product is CASSTGQGLYEQYF.

This clone has only one observation. The chain links TRBV6-5 to TRBJ1-1; D is unclear. The CDR3 runs 14 residues. Between the trimmed V and J ends, which lost 0 bases and 1 base, there was a span of 6 bases. CDR1 MNHEY and CDR2 SVGAGI come from the germline V gene. Here the CDR3 reads CASSYSRTNTEAFF. CDR3 DNA sequence: TGTGCCAGCAGTTACTCCAGGACGAACACTGAAGCTTTCTTT.

The genes are TRBV21-1 and TRBJ1-1; the D call in the table, TRBD1, was not verified against the DNA. TRBV21-1 represents a pseudogene. This CDR3 is built from 13 residues. Here the CDR3 DNA reads TGTGCCAGCCCCCAACAGGGTTGTAATGAAGCTTTCTTT. Its protein is CASPQQGCNEAFF.

The rearrangement links TRBV5-1 to TRBJ1-3; unclear D gene. Deletions cut 4 bases from V and 1 base from J, with 6 bases between. This CDR3 comprises 13 residues. Germline CDR1 SGHRS, CDR2 YFSETQ. CDR3: CASSPESGNTIYF. As DNA, the CDR3 is TGCGCCAGCAGCCCTGAATCTGGAAACACCATATATTTT.

The CDR3 nucleotides are TGTGCCAGCAGGTCAGGCAGAAGCACAGATACGCAGTATTTT. This translates into CASRSGRSTDTQYF. V is TRBV6-5 and J is TRBJ2-3; D gene unclear. Germline V gives CDR1 MNHEY, CDR2 SVGAGI. This CDR3 is 14 amino acids long. The V end lost 6 bases, the J end lost 0 bases, and 10 bases lay between the germline ends.

The rearrangement uses TRBV6-1 and TRBJ1-2, with a possible D match to TRBD1 (6 bases). CDR1 is MNHNS and CDR2 is SASEGT in the germline V gene. V was clipped by 2 bases and J by 4 bases, with 14 bases between them. The CDR3 spans 15 residues. DNA of the CDR3: TGTGCCAGCAGTGAACCCGAGGGGGAGACCTATGGCTACACCTTC. Translating gives CASSEPEGETYGYTF.

V and J are TRBV6-6 and TRBJ2-3, with D perhaps matching TRBD1 (5 bases). The CDR3 is 16 amino acids. Trimming removed 0 bases from V and 2 bases from J, with 12 bases in between. Germline CDR1 MNHNY, CDR2 SVGAGI (reference sequence). This CDR3 reads CASSYSGRVFTDTQYF. The CDR3 coding sequence is TGTGCCAGCAGTTACTCGGGCAGGGTGTTCACAGATACGCAGTATTTT.

The chain employs TRBV30 and TRBJ1-3; the match to TRBD1 covers 7 bases. Germline lookup yields CDR1 GTSNPN and CDR2 SVGIG (reference sequence). J was trimmed by 0 bases and V by 3 bases; bases with no gene match: 5. The CDR3 covers 15 residues. In nucleotides, the CDR3 is TGTGCCTGGAGGGGGGGACAGAGCTCTGGAAACACCATATATTTT. This sequence encodes CAWRGGQSSGNTIYF. Variable domain in full (rest from reference TRBV30 and TRBJ1-3): SQTIHQWPATLVQPVGSPLSLECTVEGTSNPNLYWYRQAAGRGLQLLFYSVGIGQISSEVPQNLSASRPQDRQFILSSKKLLLSDSGFYLCAWRGGQSSGNTIYFGEGSWLTVV.

J is TRBJ1-2 and V is TRBV18, with D perhaps TRBD1 (6 bases). Trimming removed 5 bases at V and 6 bases at J, with 13 bases between. Germline CDR1 reads KGHSH; CDR2 reads LQKENI. The CDR3 extends over 13 amino acids. This chain's CDR3 is CASSIKQGNGYTF. The CDR3 DNA sequence: TGTGCCAGCTCAATAAAACAGGGAAATGGCTACACCTTC.

The V gene is TRBV2, the J gene TRBJ2-7; TRBD1 matches 10 bases. The CDR3 is 15 amino acids. The trim removed 7 bases at V and 2 bases at J, leaving 8 bases unmatched. The germline V gene has CDR1 SNHLY and CDR2 FYNNEI. CDR3 sequence reads: CASKERTGGPYEQYF. In DNA form, the CDR3 reads TGTGCCAGCAAAGAAAGGACAGGGGGACCCTACGAGCAGTACTTC.

The sample holds a few counts of this clone. Other DNA sequences within the sample encode an identical CDR3. This rearrangement joins TRBV6-5 to TRBJ1-1; D is undetermined. The CDR3 length is 13 residues. Germline V CDR1 and CDR2: MNHEY, SVGAGI. V lost 0 bases to trimming and J lost 4 bases, with 6 bases between them. The chain's CDR3 is CASSYSEVTEAFF. CDR3 DNA sequence: TGTGCCAGCAGTTACTCCGAGGTCACTGAAGCTTTCTTT.

The chain carries TRBV5-1 and TRBJ2-2, with 9 positions matching TRBD2. In germline, CDR1 is SGHRS, CDR2 YFSETQ. This CDR3 is 16 amino acids long. Trimming at V came to 0 bases and at J to 2 bases, leaving 2 bases not matched to a gene. The CDR3 spells CASSLVLAGNTGELFF. For the CDR3, the DNA is TGCGCCAGCAGCTTGGTTCTAGCGGGAAACACCGGGGAGCTGTTTTTT.

This chain links TRBV18 with TRBJ2-1, with D possibly being TRBD2 (6 bases). The germline gives CDR1 KGHSH, CDR2 LQKENI. The V gene lost 5 bases and the J gene lost 0 bases, with 14 bases spanning the gap. CDR3 length: 16 amino acids. The CDR3 loop reads CASSYLAGSSYNEQFF. CDR3 DNA: TGTGCCAGCTCATACTTGGCGGGGAGCTCCTACAATGAGCAGTTCTTC.

The genes are TRBV7-3 and TRBJ2-3, with D perhaps TRBD2 (6 bases). Trimming took 5 bases from V and 0 from J, leaving 12 bases between them. CDR3 length: 15 residues. Germline assignment: CDR1 SGHTA and CDR2 FQGTGA. DNA of the CDR3: TGTGCCAGCAGCCGGCGGGATACGAGCACAGATACGCAGTATTTT. This gives the protein CASSRRDTSTDTQYF.

This clone was recorded once. The chain carries TRBV7-2 and TRBJ2-5, with TRBD1 identical over 7 bases. There are 17 residues in the CDR3. Trimming cost V 2 bases and J 0 bases; bases outside gene matches: 9. Germline V gives CDR1 SGHTA, CDR2 FQGNSA. The CDR3 loop reads CASSLKPLDRYQETQYF. CDR3 nucleotide sequence: TGTGCCAGCAGCTTAAAACCATTGGACAGGTACCAAGAGACCCAGTACTTC.

The chain uses TRBV9 and TRBJ1-1; the D gene is possibly TRBD1 (5 bases). This CDR3 has 13 amino acids. Between the trimmed V and J ends, which lost 1 base and 5 bases, there was a span of 9 bases. Germline assignment: CDR1 SGDLS and CDR2 YYNGEE. The CDR3 here is CASSVQGGTEAFF. The CDR3 DNA is TGTGCCAGCAGCGTACAGGGTGGTACTGAAGCTTTCTTT. Based on the CDR3 plus reference TRBV9 and TRBJ1-1, the full variable domain is DSGVTQTPKHLITATGQRVTLRCSPRSGDLSVYWYQQSLDQGLQFLIQYYNGEERAKGNILERFSAQQFPDLHSELNLSSLELGDSALYFCASSVQGGTEAFFGQGTRLTVV.

This clone showed up just a few times. The V call is TRBV27, the J call TRBJ1-5; 8 bases line up with TRBD1. This CDR3 has 14 amino acids. Germline V gives CDR1 MNHEY, CDR2 SMNVEV (reference sequence). The junction had 2 bases not matched to a gene; V was cut back by 4 bases and J by 3 bases. The CDR3 is CASSSTGANQPQHF. Written as DNA, the CDR3 is TGTGCCAGCAGTTCGACAGGGGCCAATCAGCCCCAGCATTTT.

The V gene is TRBV10-3, the J gene TRBJ2-3; 7 bases align to TRBD1. The J segment lost 1 base and the V segment lost 6 bases, leaving 1 base of the junction unmatched. The CDR3 spans 13 residues. The V gene's germline CDR1 is ENHRY and CDR2 SYGVKD. CDR3 sequence (DNA): TGTGCCATCAGCGGGACAGGCACAGATACGCAGTATTTT. Translation: CAISGTGTDTQYF.

The chain joins TRBV3-1 (or the pseudogene TRBV3-2) to TRBJ2-7, with D possibly matching TRBD1 (5 bases). Germline V lookup: CDR1 LGHDT, CDR2 YNNKEL (reference sequence). The CDR3 has 12 residues. The V gene lost 2 bases and the J gene lost 6 bases, with 8 bases spanning the gap. The CDR3 DNA reads as TGTGCCAGCAGCCAAACAGGCTCCGAGCAGTACTTC. The encoded protein is CASSQTGSEQYF.

CDR3 bases: TGTGCCAGCAGTCAGAGACTAGCGGGGATCAATGAGCAGTTCTTC. As protein: CASSQRLAGINEQFF. The chain joins TRBV6-5 to TRBJ2-1, with TRBD2 matching over 11 bases. Germline CDR1 MNHEY, CDR2 SVGAGI. The CDR3 is 15 residues long. The junction had 6 bases not matched to a gene; V was cut back by 5 bases and J by 6 bases.

The rearrangement uses TRBV11-2 and TRBJ2-7; perhaps TRBD2 as D (6 bases). The CDR3 is made up of 15 amino acids. Per germline, CDR1 SGHAT and CDR2 FQNNGV. V was pared by 5 bases and J by 0 bases, with 14 bases between. The CDR3, as DNA: TGTGCCAGCAGCCCCCGCGGGACCCTCTCCTACGAGCAGTACTTC. The encoded protein is CASSPRGTLSYEQYF.

The chain employs TRBV18 and TRBJ2-7; 7 bases agree with TRBD2. J gave up 2 bases and V 3 bases, and 4 bases lay outside the gene matches. The length of the CDR3 is 14 residues. The germline V gene encodes CDR1 KGHSH and CDR2 LQKENI. CDR3 nucleotides: TGTGCCAGCTCACCGGGACTAAAAGCCTACGAGCAGTACTTC. This gives the protein CASSPGLKAYEQYF.

V and J are TRBV5-1 and TRBJ2-5; TRBD1 aligns across 7 bases. This CDR3 spans 15 amino acids. CDR1 SGHRS and CDR2 YFSETQ come from the germline V gene. V was clipped by 0 bases and J by 5 bases; unmatched bases: 7. DNA for the CDR3: TGCGCCAGCAGCTTGGCCACAGGGGCTGGGGAGACCCAGTACTTC. Its translation: CASSLATGAGETQYF.

The V gene is TRBV11-2, the J gene TRBJ1-1, with unresolved D. This CDR3 is 15 amino acids long. Germline V gene data show CDR1 as SGHAT and CDR2 as FQNNGV. V shed 5 bases and J shed 1 base, with 14 bases lying between them. This CDR3 is CASSQNPGGNTEAFF. In DNA, the CDR3 is TGTGCCAGCAGCCAAAACCCGGGAGGGAACACTGAAGCTTTCTTT.

The chain is built from TRBV5-1 and TRBJ2-7; the D gene is possibly TRBD1 (5 bases). CDR1 and CDR2 from the germline V gene are SGHRS and YFSETQ. V gave up 0 bases and J gave up 3 bases, with 16 bases separating them. The CDR3 contains 16 residues. The CDR3 DNA sequence: TGCGCCAGCAGCTTGGCTTCAGGGCTAATGGTCTACGAGCAGTACTTC. Amino acid sequence: CASSLASGLMVYEQYF.

This clone has just a few counts. V gene TRBV7-9 combines with J gene TRBJ2-3; D is perhaps TRBD2 (6 bases). Germline-derived CDR1 and CDR2 are SEHNR and FQNEAQ (reference sequence). The CDR3 is 13 amino acids. The V end was cut by 3 bases, the J end by 6 bases, with 10 bases between. The CDR3 bases are TGTGCCAGCAGCTTTCGCGGGATGGATACGCAGTATTTT. Translated: CASSFRGMDTQYF. Together with reference TRBV7-9 and TRBJ2-3, the CDR3 gives the full variable domain: DTGVSQNPRHKITKRGQNVTFRCDPISEHNRLYWYRQTLGQGPEFLTYFQNEAQLEKSRLLSDRFSAERPKGSFSTLEIQRTEQGDSAMYLCASSFRGMDTQYFGPGTRLTVL.

The gene calls are TRBV2 and TRBJ2-6; TRBD1 matches 8 bases. CDR1 SNHLY and CDR2 FYNNEI come from the germline V gene. V lost 6 bases, J lost 0 bases, and 7 bases stayed unmatched. There are 17 residues in the CDR3. The CDR3 here is CASRRQGPISGANVLTF. In DNA form, the CDR3 reads TGTGCCAGCAGGCGACAGGGGCCGATCTCTGGGGCCAACGTCCTGACTTTC.

CDR3 amino acids: CASSSRDRTVWRGIGTEAFF. The CDR3 bases are TGTGCCAGCAGTTCCCGGGACAGAACGGTTTGGAGGGGGATAGGCACTGAAGCTTTCTTT. The rearrangement links TRBV5-4 to TRBJ1-1, with TRBD1 matching 7 bases. J was trimmed by 4 bases and V by 5 bases; bases with no gene match: 26. CDR3 length: 20 residues. CDR1 and CDR2 from the germline V gene are SGHNT and YYREEE (reference sequence).